Listed here is a single T cell receptor (beta chain). Its target is unknown. The assay was immunoSEQ multiplex PCR, and TCRdb's table has in-frame clones only and misses some. The data show approximately 720,000 clones, 72% seen once. This record belongs to a study of shared clonotypes between healthy human individuals. Study-wide results and limits: The study generally estimated greater richness for naive than memory subsets. Represented diversity, genetic and exposure-history alike, was limited by few donors. Naive CD4 clonotypes overlapped across a handful of donors at roughly 5%.

Those who donated were healthy HIV-negative adults, with no recent acute infections or vaccinations reported. The sample was memory CD4+ T cells sorted from blood. Subset indicated: CD45RA-negative fraction. The source is a woman under 40 in good health.

CDR3 sequence reads: CASRTGEAGNTIYF. The DNA of the CDR3 is TGTGCCAGCAGAACAGGGGAAGCTGGAAACACCATATATTTT. V gene TRBV2 combines with J gene TRBJ1-3, with 7 bases matching TRBD1. The ends lost 6 bases at V and 2 bases at J; junction bases unmatched: 4. This CDR3 spans 14 amino acids. CDR1 SNHLY and CDR2 FYNNEI come from the germline V gene.